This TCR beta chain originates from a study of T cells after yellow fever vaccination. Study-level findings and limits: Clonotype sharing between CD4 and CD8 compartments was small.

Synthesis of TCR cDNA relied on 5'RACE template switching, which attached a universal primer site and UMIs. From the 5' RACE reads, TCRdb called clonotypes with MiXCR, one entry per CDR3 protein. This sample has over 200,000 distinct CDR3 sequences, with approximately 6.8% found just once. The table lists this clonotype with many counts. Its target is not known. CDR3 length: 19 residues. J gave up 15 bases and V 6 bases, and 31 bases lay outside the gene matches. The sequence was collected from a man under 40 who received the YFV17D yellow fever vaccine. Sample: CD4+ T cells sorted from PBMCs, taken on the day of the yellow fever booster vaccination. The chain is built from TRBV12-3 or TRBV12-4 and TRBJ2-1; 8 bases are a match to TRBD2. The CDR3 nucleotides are TGTGCCAGCAGCTTGTGGTTAAGGGCGGGAGGCACCAAGAAACGGTCCCTGTTCTTC. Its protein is CASSLWLRAGGTKKRSLFF.